This TCR beta chain came from a study of cytomegalovirus exposure and HLA in healthy donors. Study background: From HLA-typed donors, an early data release held around 85 million unique TCRs.

The length of the CDR3 is 13 residues. In germline, CDR1 is SGHRS, CDR2 YFSETQ. Germline trimming cut 3 bases from V and 7 bases from J; bases unmatched to any gene: 6. The PCR employed 60 Vbeta primers together with 13 Jbeta primers. Data came from immunoSEQ multiplex PCR; TCRdb stores just in-frame clones and leaves some out. The sample carries roughly 240,000 clones, around 78% recorded once. The chain combines TRBV5-1 with TRBJ1-1; 7 bases are shared with TRBD1. Input material: PBMCs. The TCR was taken from a boy aged 5-17 years in good health and CMV-seronegative. CDR3 in DNA: TGCGCCAGCAGCTCCGGGACAGCCATTGAAGCTTTCTTT. Its translation: CASSSGTAIEAFF.